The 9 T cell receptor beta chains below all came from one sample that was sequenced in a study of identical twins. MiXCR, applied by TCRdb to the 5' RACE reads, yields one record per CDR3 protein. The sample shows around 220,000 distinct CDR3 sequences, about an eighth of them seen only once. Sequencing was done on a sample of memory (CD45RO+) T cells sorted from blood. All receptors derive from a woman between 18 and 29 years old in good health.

The CDR3 coding sequence is TGTGCCAGCAGTTTTTCTGGAGACTATAATCAGCCCCAGCATTTT. Amino acids: CASSFSGDYNQPQHF. The J gene is TRBJ1-5, the V gene TRBV12-3 or TRBV12-4; D unclear. CDR3 length equals 15 residues. Trimming shortened V by 3 bases and J by 4 bases, and 13 bases separated the two germline ends.

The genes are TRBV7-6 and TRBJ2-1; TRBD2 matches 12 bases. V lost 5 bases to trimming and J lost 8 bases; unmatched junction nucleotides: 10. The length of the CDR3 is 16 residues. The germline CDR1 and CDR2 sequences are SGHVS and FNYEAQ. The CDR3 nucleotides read TGTGCCAGCAGCCGTAAGACTAGCGGGAGAGTGGATGAGCAGTTCTTC. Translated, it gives CASSRKTSGRVDEQFF.

The CDR3 nucleotides are TGCAGTGCTAGAGATCAAGTGGGAGGGTTCTTC. Encoded protein: CSARDQVGGFF. The chain joins TRBV20-1 to TRBJ2-1, with D tentatively TRBD2 (6 bases). The CDR3 loop spans 11 amino acids. Germline V gene sequence: CDR1 DFQATT, CDR2 SNEGSKA (reference sequence). V was trimmed by 0 bases and J by 15 bases, leaving 12 bases between them.

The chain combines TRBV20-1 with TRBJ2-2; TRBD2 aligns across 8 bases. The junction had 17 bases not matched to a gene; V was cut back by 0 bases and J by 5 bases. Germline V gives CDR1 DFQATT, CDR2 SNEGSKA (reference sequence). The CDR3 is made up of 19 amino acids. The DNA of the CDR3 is TGCAGTGCTAGAGATCTGGCCGGGAGGGCCATAGCGGGGACCGGGGAGCTGTTTTTT. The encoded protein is CSARDLAGRAIAGTGELFF.

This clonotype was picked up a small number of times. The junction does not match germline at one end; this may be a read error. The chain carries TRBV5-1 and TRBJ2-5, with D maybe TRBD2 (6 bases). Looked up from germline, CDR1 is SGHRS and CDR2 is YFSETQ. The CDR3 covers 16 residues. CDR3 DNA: TGCGCCAGCAGGTTGGGCGGGGCCGGACTTCAAGAGACCCAGTACTTC. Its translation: CASRLGGAGLQETQYF.

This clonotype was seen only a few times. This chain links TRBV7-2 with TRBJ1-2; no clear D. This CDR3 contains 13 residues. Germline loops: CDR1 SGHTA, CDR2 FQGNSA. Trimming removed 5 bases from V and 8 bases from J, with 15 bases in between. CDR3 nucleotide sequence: TGTGCCAGCAGCCCCCATTCGGGGATAGGCTACACCTTC. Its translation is CASSPHSGIGYTF. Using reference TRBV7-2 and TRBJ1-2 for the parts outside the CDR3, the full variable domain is GAGVSQSPSNKVTEKGKDVELRCDPISGHTALYWYRQSLGQGLEFLIYFQGNSAPDKSGLPSDRFSAERTGGSVSTLTIQRTQQEDSAVYLCASSPHSGIGYTFGSGTRLTVV.

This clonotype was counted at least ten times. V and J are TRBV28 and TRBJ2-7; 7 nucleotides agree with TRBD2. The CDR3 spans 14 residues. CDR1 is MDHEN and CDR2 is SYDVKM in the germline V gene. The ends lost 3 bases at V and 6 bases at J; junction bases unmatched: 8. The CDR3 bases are TGTGCCAGCAGTTTGAGCGGGATCTTCCCCGAGCAGTACTTC. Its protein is CASSLSGIFPEQYF.

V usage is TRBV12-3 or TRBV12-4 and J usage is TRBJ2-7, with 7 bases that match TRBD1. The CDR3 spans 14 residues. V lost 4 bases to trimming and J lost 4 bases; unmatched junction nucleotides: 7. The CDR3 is CASSSRQGWYEQYF. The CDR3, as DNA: TGTGCCAGCAGTTCGAGACAGGGCTGGTACGAGCAGTACTTC.

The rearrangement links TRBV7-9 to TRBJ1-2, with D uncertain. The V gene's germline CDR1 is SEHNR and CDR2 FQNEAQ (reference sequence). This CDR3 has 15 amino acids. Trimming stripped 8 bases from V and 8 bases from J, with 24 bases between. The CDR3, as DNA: TGTGCCAGCTCCCGGGCGGAGACGGAGGGCGTGGGCTACACCTTC. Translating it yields CASSRAETEGVGYTF.